This T cell receptor beta chain was recorded in a study of CD8+ T cells in alopecia areata. Study-level information: Those patients who were treated received oral tofacitinib, which was given at 5 to 10 mg twice daily for moderate-to-severe alopecia areata. Severity in treated patients was scored by percentage of scalp area affected.

The CDR3 has 16 amino acids. Germline lookup yields CDR1 MNHEY and CDR2 SMNVEV (reference sequence). Trimming took 4 bases from V and 0 from J, leaving 16 bases between them. Study-level findings and limits: The study found higher clonality in lesional than normal scalp, especially in alopecia totalis/universalis. Scalp clonality decreased significantly with tofacitinib, and so did expanded CD8+ clones among the top 100.

In the case of this clone: Its antigen is not known.

Treatment indicated: oral pan-JAK inhibitor, 5-10 mg twice daily. TCR sequencing used cDNA made by reverse transcription of extracted RNA. Profiled with immunoSEQ multiplex PCR; TCRdb holds only in-frame clones, not every one. The data contain about 210,000 clones, 50% to 70% of them seen just once; the ten biggest clones take up roughly 1.4%. The sequence derives from a human donor with alopecia areata. Material: CD4+ T cells sorted from blood, obtained at week 4, from a patient treated with tofacitinib. This chain uses TRBV27 with TRBJ2-7; D unresolved. In DNA, the CDR3 is TGTGCCAGCAGTTCAGAACGTCTGGCCCGCTCCTACGAGCAGTACTTC. This gives the protein CASSSERLARSYEQYF.